This TCR beta chain was captured in a study of CDR3 diversity in severe acne. V lost 1 base to trimming and J lost 5 bases, with 6 bases between them. The CDR3 sequence is 12 residues long. Germline V lookup: CDR1 LNHNV, CDR2 YYDKDF (reference sequence). TCRdb used MiXCR to reprocess the PCR reads, holding one entry per CDR3 protein. The data contain approximately 90,000 distinct CDR3 sequences, less than 65% of them singletons. The sequence came from a male donor with severe acne vulgaris. The rearrangement uses TRBV15 and TRBJ2-7; tentatively, D is TRBD2 (6 bases). What was sequenced was blood. CDR3 nucleotides: TGTGCCACCAGCAGAGGGACTAACGAGCAGTACTTC. Its translation: CATSRGTNEQYF.